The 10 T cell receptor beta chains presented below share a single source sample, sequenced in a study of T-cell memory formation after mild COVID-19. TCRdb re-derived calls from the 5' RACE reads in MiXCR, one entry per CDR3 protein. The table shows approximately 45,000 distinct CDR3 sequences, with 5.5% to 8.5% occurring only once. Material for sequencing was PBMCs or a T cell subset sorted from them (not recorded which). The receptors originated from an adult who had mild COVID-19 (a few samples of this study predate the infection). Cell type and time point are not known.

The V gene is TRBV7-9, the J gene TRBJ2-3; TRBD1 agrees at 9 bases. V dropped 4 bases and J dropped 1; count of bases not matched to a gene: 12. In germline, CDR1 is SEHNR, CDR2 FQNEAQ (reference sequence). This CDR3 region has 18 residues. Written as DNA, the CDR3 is TGTGCCAGCAGCTCCGCCCCCGGGACAGGGAGAGGCACAGATACGCAGTATTTT. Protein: CASSSAPGTGRGTDTQYF.

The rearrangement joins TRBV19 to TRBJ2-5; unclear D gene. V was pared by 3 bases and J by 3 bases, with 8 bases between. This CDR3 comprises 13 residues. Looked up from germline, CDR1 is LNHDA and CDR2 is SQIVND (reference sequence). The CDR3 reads CASSMEGKETQYF. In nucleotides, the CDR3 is TGTGCCAGTAGTATGGAAGGGAAAGAGACCCAGTACTTC.

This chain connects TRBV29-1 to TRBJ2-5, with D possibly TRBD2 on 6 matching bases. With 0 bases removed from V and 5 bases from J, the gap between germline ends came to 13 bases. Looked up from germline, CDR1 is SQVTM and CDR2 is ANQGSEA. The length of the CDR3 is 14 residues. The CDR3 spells CSVEDAGMVETQYF. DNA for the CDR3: TGCAGCGTTGAAGATGCGGGGATGGTGGAGACCCAGTACTTC.

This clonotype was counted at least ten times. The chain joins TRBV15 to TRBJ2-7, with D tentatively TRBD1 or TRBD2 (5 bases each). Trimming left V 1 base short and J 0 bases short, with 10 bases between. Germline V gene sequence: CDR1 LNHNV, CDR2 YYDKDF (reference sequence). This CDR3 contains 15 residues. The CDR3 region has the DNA TGTGCCACCAGCAGAGGGGGGAGATTCTCCTACGAGCAGTACTTC. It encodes CATSRGGRFSYEQYF.

In nucleotides, the CDR3 is TGCAGCTTCCAGGGGAACCAGAACACTGAAGCTTTCTTT. Translation gives CSFQGNQNTEAFF. The rearrangement joins TRBV29-1 to TRBJ1-1, with D possibly TRBD1 on 6 matching bases. V lost 8 bases, J lost 1 base, and 14 bases lay in between. The germline V gene has CDR1 SQVTM and CDR2 ANQGSEA. This CDR3 has 13 amino acids.

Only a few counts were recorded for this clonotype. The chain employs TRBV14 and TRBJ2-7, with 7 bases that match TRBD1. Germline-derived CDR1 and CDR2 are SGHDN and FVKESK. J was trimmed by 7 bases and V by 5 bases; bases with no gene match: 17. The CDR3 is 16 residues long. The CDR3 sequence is CASSASGQSPSREQYF. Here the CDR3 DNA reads TGTGCCAGCAGCGCCTCGGGACAGTCGCCTTCGAGGGAGCAGTACTTC.

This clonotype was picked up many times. CDR3 in amino acids: CASSPGVPSGNTIYF. DNA of the CDR3: TGCGCCAGCAGCCCGGGGGTTCCCTCTGGAAACACCATATATTTT. The genes are TRBV5-1 and TRBJ1-3; D is possibly TRBD1 (5 bases). The ends were cut back, 4 bases at V and 0 bases at J, with 11 bases in the middle. This CDR3 contains 15 residues. Germline V gene data show CDR1 as SGHRS and CDR2 as YFSETQ.

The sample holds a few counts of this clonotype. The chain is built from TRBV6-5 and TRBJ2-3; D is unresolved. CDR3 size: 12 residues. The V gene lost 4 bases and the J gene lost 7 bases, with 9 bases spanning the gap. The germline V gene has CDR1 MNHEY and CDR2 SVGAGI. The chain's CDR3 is CASSSSGNTQYF. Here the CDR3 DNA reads TGTGCCAGCAGTTCCTCTGGAAATACGCAGTATTTT.

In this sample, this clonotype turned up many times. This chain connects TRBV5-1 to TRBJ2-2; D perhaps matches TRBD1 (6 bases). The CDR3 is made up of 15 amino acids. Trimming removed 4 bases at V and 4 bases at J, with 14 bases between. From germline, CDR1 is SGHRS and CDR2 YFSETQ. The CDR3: CASSPGQTGTGELFF. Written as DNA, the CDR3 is TGCGCCAGCAGCCCTGGACAGACTGGCACCGGGGAGCTGTTTTTT.

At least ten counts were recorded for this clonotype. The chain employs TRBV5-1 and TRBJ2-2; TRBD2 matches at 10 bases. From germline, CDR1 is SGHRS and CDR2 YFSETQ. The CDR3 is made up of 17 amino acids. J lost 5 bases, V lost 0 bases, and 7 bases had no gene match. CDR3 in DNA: TGCGCCAGCAGCTTGGCTAGCGGGGGAGGCGGAACCGGGGAGCTGTTTTTT. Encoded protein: CASSLASGGGGTGELFF. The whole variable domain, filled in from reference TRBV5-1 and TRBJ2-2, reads KAGVTQTPRYLIKTRGQQVTLSCSPISGHRSVSWYQQTPGQGLQFLFEYFSETQRNKGNFPGRFSGRQFSNSRSEMNVSTLELGDSALYLCASSLASGGGGTGELFFGEGSRLTVL.